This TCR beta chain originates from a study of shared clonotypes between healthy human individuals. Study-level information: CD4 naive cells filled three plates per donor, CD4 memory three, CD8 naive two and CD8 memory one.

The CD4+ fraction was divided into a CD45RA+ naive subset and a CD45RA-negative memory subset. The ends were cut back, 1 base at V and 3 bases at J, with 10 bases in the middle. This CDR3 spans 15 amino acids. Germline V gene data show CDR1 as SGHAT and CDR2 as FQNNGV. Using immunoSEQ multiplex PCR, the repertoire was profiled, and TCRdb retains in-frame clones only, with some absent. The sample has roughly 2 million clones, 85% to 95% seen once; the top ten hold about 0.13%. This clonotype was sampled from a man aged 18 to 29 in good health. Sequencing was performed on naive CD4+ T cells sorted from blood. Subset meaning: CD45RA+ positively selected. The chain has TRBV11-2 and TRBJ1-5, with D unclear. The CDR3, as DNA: TGTGCCAGCAGCTTAGGAGTGGGGAACAATCAGCCCCAGCATTTT. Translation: CASSLGVGNNQPQHF.